These 26 T cell receptor beta chains were all obtained from the same sample, sequenced in a study of shared T cell receptors in the human thymus. The assay was immunoSEQ multiplex PCR, and TCRdb's table has in-frame clones only and misses some. The data hold hundreds of thousands of clones, with more than 75% observed a single time. This sample was also put to use in a study of human thymus T cells.

Sample: thymocytes. The source is a boy in the first two years of life with a congenital heart defect.

The rearrangement joins TRBV11-3 to TRBJ1-1; D uncertain. Trimming pared 10 bases from V and 3 bases from J, leaving 18 bases between. The CDR3 has 14 residues. In germline, CDR1 is SGHNT, CDR2 YENEEA. The CDR3 region is CATTPEAGDTEAFF. CDR3 nucleotide sequence: TGTGCCACCACCCCCGAGGCCGGGGACACTGAAGCTTTCTTT.

The rearrangement uses TRBV7-9 and TRBJ2-2; D is possibly TRBD2 (5 bases). V was trimmed by 5 bases and J by 9 bases, leaving 16 bases between them. Germline V gene lookup returns CDR1 SEHNR and CDR2 FQNEAQ (reference sequence). The CDR3 sequence is 14 residues long. CDR3 sequence reads: CASSPIGENRELFF. The DNA of the CDR3 is TGTGCCAGCAGCCCAATTGGGGAGAACCGGGAGCTGTTTTTT.

This sequence joins TRBV5-4 and TRBJ2-7; no firm D call. CDR1 is SGHNT, CDR2 YYREEE, per germline (reference sequence). The CDR3 length is 12 residues. V was pared by 4 bases and J by 6 bases, with 11 bases between. CDR3 sequence: CASSRYSGEQYF. DNA for the CDR3: TGTGCCAGCAGCCGCTATTCGGGCGAGCAGTACTTC.

V is TRBV28 and J is TRBJ1-5; D is uncertain. Germline V gene lookup returns CDR1 MDHEN and CDR2 SYDVKM. The CDR3 contains 12 residues. V was clipped by 9 bases and J by 7 bases, with 13 bases between them. CDR3 nucleotide sequence: TGTGCCAGTCAGCGTGAGCGCCAGCCCCAGCATTTT. Amino acids: CASQRERQPQHF.

The rearrangement uses TRBV2 and TRBJ2-5; TRBD2 agrees at 8 bases. The CDR3 has 14 residues. With 3 bases clipped from V and 5 bases from J, the junction kept 5 bases outside the gene matches. Germline V gene data show CDR1 as SNHLY and CDR2 as FYNNEI. The CDR3 DNA follows: TGTGCCAGCAGTGAGGGGAGCGGGAGTGAGACCCAGTACTTC. Translated: CASSEGSGSETQYF.

This clone was recorded once. Here the CDR3 DNA reads TGTGCCAGTAGTAAGGGACTAGCGGGCGCGTACGAGCAGTACTTC. Its translation is CASSKGLAGAYEQYF. The chain recombines TRBV19 with TRBJ2-7; 12 bases are shared with TRBD2. Germline CDR1 reads LNHDA; CDR2 reads SQIVND (reference sequence). The CDR3 has 15 amino acids. With V trimmed by 4 bases and J by 4 bases, 5 bases remained unmatched.

V usage is TRBV10-1 and J usage is TRBJ2-3; 8 nucleotides align to TRBD1. The ends lost 5 bases at V and 0 bases at J; junction bases unmatched: 4. The germline V gene has CDR1 WNHNN and CDR2 SYGVQD (reference sequence). The CDR3 consists of 15 residues. CDR3 bases: TGCGCCAGCAGTCTCCGACAGGGGAGCACAGATACGCAGTATTTT. Translating it yields CASSLRQGSTDTQYF.

The chain joins TRBV6-5 to TRBJ2-7; 9 bases fit TRBD1. Germline CDR1 MNHEY, CDR2 SVGAGI. Trimming removed 2 bases from V and 4 bases from J; junction bases left unmatched: 6. The CDR3 is made up of 15 amino acids. The CDR3 is CASSYIGQGRYEQYF. The CDR3, as DNA: TGTGCCAGCAGTTACATTGGACAGGGGAGGTACGAGCAGTACTTC.

The chain employs TRBV11-3 and TRBJ2-7; no definite D call. The CDR3 runs to 14 residues. CDR1 is SGHNT, CDR2 YENEEA, per germline. Trimming took 1 base from V and 4 from J, leaving 11 bases between them. The CDR3 spells CASSLGGPGYEQYF. The CDR3 coding sequence is TGTGCCAGCAGCTTAGGAGGCCCGGGTTACGAGCAGTACTTC. Supplemented by reference TRBV11-3 and TRBJ2-7, the full variable domain reads EAGVVQSPRYKIIEKKQPVAFWCNPISGHNTLYWYLQNLGQGPELLIRYENEEAVDDSQLPKDRFSAERLKGVDSTLKIQPAELGDSAVYLCASSLGGPGYEQYFGPGTRLTVT.

V usage is TRBV5-4 and J usage is TRBJ2-3; maybe TRBD1 (9 bases). CDR1 and CDR2 (germline): SGHNT, YYREEE (reference sequence). Trimming left V 3 bases short and J 5 bases short, with 25 bases between. The CDR3 runs to 18 residues. The CDR3 DNA reads as TGTGCCAGCAGCTCCCGACCGGGGGGGACAGGGATTTTAGATACGCAGTATTTT. Protein product: CASSSRPGGTGILDTQYF.

The chain combines TRBV11-2 with TRBJ2-7; possibly TRBD2 for D (5 bases). Trimming took 1 base from V and 5 from J, leaving 9 bases between them. The CDR3 is 13 amino acids. From germline, CDR1 is SGHAT and CDR2 FQNNGV. The DNA of the CDR3 is TGTGCCAGCAGCTTAGTTGCGGAGGACGAGCAGTACTTC. This gives the protein CASSLVAEDEQYF.

This chain joins TRBV9 and TRBJ2-7; TRBD2 matches 7 bases. CDR3 length: 16 residues. After removal of 0 bases from V and 0 bases from J, the junction contained 6 bases not matched to a gene. CDR1 and CDR2 from the germline V gene are SGDLS and YYNGEE. This chain's CDR3 is CASSVGGGGPSYEQYF. The CDR3 nucleotides read TGTGCCAGCAGCGTAGGCGGGGGAGGACCCTCCTACGAGCAGTACTTC.

V usage is TRBV19 and J usage is TRBJ1-2; no reliable D call. CDR3 size: 12 residues. CDR1 is LNHDA, CDR2 SQIVND, per germline (reference sequence). V gave up 3 bases and J gave up 5 bases, with 7 bases separating them. CDR3 DNA sequence: TGTGCCAGTAGTATCCAGGATTATGGCTACACCTTC. This translates into CASSIQDYGYTF.

A single count supports this clone. The chain employs TRBV7-6 and TRBJ2-7, with D unresolved. Between the trimmed V and J ends, which lost 0 bases and 3 bases, there was a span of 6 bases. The V gene's germline CDR1 is SGHVS and CDR2 FNYEAQ. This CDR3 spans 13 amino acids. The CDR3 loop is CASSLAFSYEQYF. The CDR3 DNA reads as TGTGCCAGCAGCTTAGCATTTAGCTACGAGCAGTACTTC.

This chain joins TRBV27 and TRBJ1-5; D unresolved. The CDR3 is 14 amino acids. The germline CDR1 and CDR2 sequences are MNHEY and SMNVEV (reference sequence). Trimming removed 2 bases from V and 5 bases from J, with 10 bases in between. The CDR3 coding sequence is TGTGCCAGCAGTTTAGCCCGGGAAGATCAGCCCCAGCATTTT. Translated: CASSLAREDQPQHF.

The chain couples TRBV11-2 to TRBJ1-1; D is unresolved. CDR3 length: 15 amino acids. V was shortened by 5 bases and J by 1 base, with 14 bases between the two germline ends. Germline CDR1 and CDR2: SGHAT and FQNNGV. Here the CDR3 DNA reads TGTGCCAGCAGCCCCCTGCCGGTAAGGAACACTGAAGCTTTCTTT. It yields the protein CASSPLPVRNTEAFF.

V is TRBV30 and J is TRBJ2-2, with 12 positions matching TRBD2. The CDR3 is 14 amino acids. V was clipped by 6 bases and J by 5 bases; unmatched bases: 4. CDR1 and CDR2 from the germline V gene are GTSNPN and SVGIG (reference sequence). The CDR3 DNA is TGTGCCTGCAGACTAGCGGGAGTAACCGGGGAGCTGTTTTTT. This gives the protein CACRLAGVTGELFF.

V gene TRBV5-4 combines with J gene TRBJ1-1; a possible D gene is TRBD1 (6 bases). The CDR3 totals 13 residues. Trimming removed 6 bases from V and 4 bases from J, with 13 bases in between. CDR1 is SGHNT and CDR2 is YYREEE in the germline V gene (reference sequence). CDR3 bases: TGTGCCAGCAATACAGGGATGGGCACTGAAGCTTTCTTT. Translation: CASNTGMGTEAFF.

This rearrangement joins TRBV2 to TRBJ2-1, with D perhaps TRBD2 (6 bases). Germline assignment: CDR1 SNHLY and CDR2 FYNNEI. With 8 bases removed from V and 3 bases from J, the gap between germline ends came to 20 bases. CDR3 length equals 16 residues. The DNA of the CDR3 is TGTGCCAGCGCAACGGGGGAGCTGGAGCACTACAATGAGCAGTTCTTC. Amino acids: CASATGELEHYNEQFF.

The gene calls are TRBV14 and TRBJ1-1, with 8 bases fitting TRBD1. The CDR3 is 15 residues long. From germline, CDR1 is SGHDN and CDR2 FVKESK. The ends lost 2 bases at V and 3 bases at J; junction bases unmatched: 5. CDR3 protein: CASSQNRGTDTEAFF. CDR3 nucleotide sequence: TGTGCCAGCAGCCAAAACAGGGGGACGGACACTGAAGCTTTCTTT.

The chain is built from TRBV5-4 and TRBJ2-1, with D unresolved. The germline CDR1 and CDR2 sequences are SGHNT and YYREEE (reference sequence). V lost 4 bases and J lost 0, with 17 bases in between. The CDR3 spans 17 residues. CDR3 sequence (DNA): TGTGCCAGCAGCCTGAGTGTTCTCGTGAGCTCCTACAATGAGCAGTTCTTC. It is translated as CASSLSVLVSSYNEQFF.

This chain joins TRBV2 and TRBJ2-1; the match to TRBD2 covers 13 bases. With V trimmed by 6 bases and J by 6 bases, 8 bases remained unmatched. CDR3 length: 16 amino acids. The germline V gene encodes CDR1 SNHLY and CDR2 FYNNEI. CDR3 region: CASSPTSGRAPNEQFF. The DNA of the CDR3 is TGTGCCAGCAGCCCCACTAGCGGGAGGGCCCCCAATGAGCAGTTCTTC.

The genes are TRBV29-1 and TRBJ2-7; 8 nucleotides match TRBD1. After removal of 4 bases from V and 5 bases from J, the junction contained 10 bases not matched to a gene. The germline V gene has CDR1 SQVTM and CDR2 ANQGSEA. CDR3 size: 14 residues. CDR3 sequence: CSVGDRRVLHEQYF. CDR3 nucleotides: TGCAGCGTTGGGGACAGGAGGGTCCTGCACGAGCAGTACTTC.

The chain is built from TRBV5-6 and TRBJ2-3; 8 bases line up with TRBD1. With 0 bases clipped from V and 4 bases from J, the junction kept 4 bases outside the gene matches. The CDR3 is 15 residues long. Germline-derived CDR1 and CDR2 are SGHDT and YYEEEE. CDR3 protein: CASSLATGVPDTQYF. CDR3 DNA sequence: TGTGCCAGCAGCTTGGCGACAGGGGTCCCAGATACGCAGTATTTT.

This clone was seen a few times. The chain has TRBV6-6 and TRBJ2-7; TRBD2 is a possible D gene (5 bases). V lost 6 bases to trimming and J lost 3 bases, with 12 bases between them. This CDR3 has 13 amino acids. Germline CDR1 MNHNY, CDR2 SVGAGI (reference sequence). CDR3 protein: CASSVLGDYEQYF. In nucleotides, the CDR3 is TGTGCCAGCAGCGTCTTGGGAGACTACGAGCAGTACTTC.

This chain connects TRBV27 to TRBJ2-1; TRBD2 matches 15 bases. The CDR3 spans 16 residues. Looked up from germline, CDR1 is MNHEY and CDR2 is SMNVEV (reference sequence). The junction had 5 bases not matched to a gene; V was cut back by 7 bases and J by 4 bases. The CDR3 DNA sequence: TGTGCCAGCACTAGGACTAGCGGGAGGGTATACAATGAGCAGTTCTTC. Translation: CASTRTSGRVYNEQFF.